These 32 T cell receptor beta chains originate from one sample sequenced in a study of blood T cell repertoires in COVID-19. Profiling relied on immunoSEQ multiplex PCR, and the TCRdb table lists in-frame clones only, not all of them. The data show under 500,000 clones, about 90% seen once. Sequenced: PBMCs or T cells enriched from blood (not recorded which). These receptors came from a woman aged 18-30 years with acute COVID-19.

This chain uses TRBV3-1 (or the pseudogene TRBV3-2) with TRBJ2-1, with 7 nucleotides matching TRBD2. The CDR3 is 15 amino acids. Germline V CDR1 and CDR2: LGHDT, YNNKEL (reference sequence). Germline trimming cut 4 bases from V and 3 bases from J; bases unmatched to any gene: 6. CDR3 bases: TGTGCCAGCAGCCTCACGGGGACTAACTACAATGAGCAGTTCTTC. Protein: CASSLTGTNYNEQFF.

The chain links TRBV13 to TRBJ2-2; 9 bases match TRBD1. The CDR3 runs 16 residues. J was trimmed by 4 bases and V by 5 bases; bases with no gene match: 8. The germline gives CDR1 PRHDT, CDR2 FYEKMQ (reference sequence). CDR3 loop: CASSSRDREITGELFF. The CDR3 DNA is TGTGCCAGCAGCAGCCGGGACAGGGAAATCACCGGGGAGCTGTTTTTT.

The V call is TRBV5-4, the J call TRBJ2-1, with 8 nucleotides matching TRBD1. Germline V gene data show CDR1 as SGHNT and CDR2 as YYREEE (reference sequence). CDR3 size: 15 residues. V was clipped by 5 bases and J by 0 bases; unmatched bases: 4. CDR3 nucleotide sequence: TGTGCCAGCAGAAAAGGACAGGGCTCCTACAATGAGCAGTTCTTC. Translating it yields CASRKGQGSYNEQFF.

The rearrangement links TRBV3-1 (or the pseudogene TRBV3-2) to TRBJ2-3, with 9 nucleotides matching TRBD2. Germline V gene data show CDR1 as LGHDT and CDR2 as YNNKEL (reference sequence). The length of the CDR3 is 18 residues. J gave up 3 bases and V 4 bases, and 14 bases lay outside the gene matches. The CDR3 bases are TGTGCCAGCAGCCCTAGGACTAGCGAAATGTTAGCGACAGATACGCAGTATTTT. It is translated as CASSPRTSEMLATDTQYF.

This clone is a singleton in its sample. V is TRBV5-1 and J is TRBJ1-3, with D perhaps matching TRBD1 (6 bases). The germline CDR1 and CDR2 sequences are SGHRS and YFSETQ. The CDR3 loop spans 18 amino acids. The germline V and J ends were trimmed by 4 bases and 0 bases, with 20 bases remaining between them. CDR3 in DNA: TGCGCCAGCAGCGAGGCGGGGGCCCTTACCTCCTCTGGAAACACCATATATTTT. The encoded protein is CASSEAGALTSSGNTIYF.

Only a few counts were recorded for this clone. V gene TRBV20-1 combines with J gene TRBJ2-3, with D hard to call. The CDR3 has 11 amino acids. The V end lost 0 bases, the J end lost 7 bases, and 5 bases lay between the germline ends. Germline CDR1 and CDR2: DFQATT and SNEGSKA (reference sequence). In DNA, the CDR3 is TGCAGTGCTAGAGATATAAATACGCAGTATTTT. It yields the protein CSARDINTQYF.

The CDR3 nucleotides are TGCAGTGCCCAGGGCCGTGCCTCGCAGTACTTC. Translation gives CSAQGRASQYF. The V call is TRBV20-1, the J call TRBJ2-7, with TRBD1 as a possible D gene (5 bases). The germline CDR1 and CDR2 sequences are DFQATT and SNEGSKA (reference sequence). The CDR3 is 11 residues long. Trimming took off 6 bases at V and 9 bases at J, with 15 bases between the two ends.

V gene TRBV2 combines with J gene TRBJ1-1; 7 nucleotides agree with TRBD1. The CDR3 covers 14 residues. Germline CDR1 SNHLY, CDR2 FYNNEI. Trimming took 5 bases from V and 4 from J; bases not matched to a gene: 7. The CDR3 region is CASSSRTGPTEAFF. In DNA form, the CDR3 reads TGTGCCAGCAGTTCCCGGACAGGCCCCACTGAAGCTTTCTTT. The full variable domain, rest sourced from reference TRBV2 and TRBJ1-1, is EPEVTQTPSHQVTQMGQEVILRCVPISNHLYFYWYRQILGQKVEFLVSFYNNEISEKSEIFDDQFSVERPDGSNFTLKIRSTKLEDSAMYFCASSSRTGPTEAFFGQGTRLTVV.

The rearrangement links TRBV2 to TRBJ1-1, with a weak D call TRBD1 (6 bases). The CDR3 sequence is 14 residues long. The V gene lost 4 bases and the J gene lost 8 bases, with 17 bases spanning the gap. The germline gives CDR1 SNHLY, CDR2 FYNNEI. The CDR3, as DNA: TGTGCCAGCAGTGGTTGGGCCCCGGGACACGAAGCTTTCTTT. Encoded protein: CASSGWAPGHEAFF.

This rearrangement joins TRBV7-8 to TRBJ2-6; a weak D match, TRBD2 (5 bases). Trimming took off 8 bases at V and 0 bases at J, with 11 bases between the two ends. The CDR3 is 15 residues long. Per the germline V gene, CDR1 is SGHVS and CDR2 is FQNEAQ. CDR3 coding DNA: TGTGCCAGCGGGAGCACCAACTCTGGGGCCAACGTCCTGACTTTC. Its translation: CASGSTNSGANVLTF.

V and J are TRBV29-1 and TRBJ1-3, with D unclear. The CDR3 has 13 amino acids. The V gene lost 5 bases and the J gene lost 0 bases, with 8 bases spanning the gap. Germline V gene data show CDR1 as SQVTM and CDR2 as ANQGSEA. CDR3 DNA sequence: TGCAGCGTTTTCCACATCTCTGGAAACACCATATATTTT. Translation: CSVFHISGNTIYF.

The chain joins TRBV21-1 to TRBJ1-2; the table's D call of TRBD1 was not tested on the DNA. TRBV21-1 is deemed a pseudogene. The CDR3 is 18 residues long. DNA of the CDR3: TGTGCCAGCAGCTCGTACAGGGGACGTTTTAAGACTAGCTATGGCTACACCTTC. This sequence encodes CASSSYRGRFKTSYGYTF.

The CDR3 nucleotides read TGCGCCAGCAGCTCGCAGGACAGGGGAAGTCAGTACTTC. The encoded protein is CASSSQDRGSQYF. The rearrangement uses TRBV5-1 and TRBJ2-7; 9 positions agree with TRBD1. The CDR3 consists of 13 residues. CDR1 is SGHRS, CDR2 YFSETQ, per germline. Trimming took 3 bases from V and 10 from J; bases not matched to a gene: 8.

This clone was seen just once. The DNA for the CDR3 is TGTGCCAGCAGGCCGGCAGTGGGCCAGCCCCAGCATTTT. Protein: CASRPAVGQPQHF. The chain joins TRBV12-3 or TRBV12-4 to TRBJ1-5; D gene unclear. The CDR3 runs 13 residues. Trimming took 6 bases from V and 7 from J, leaving 13 bases between them.

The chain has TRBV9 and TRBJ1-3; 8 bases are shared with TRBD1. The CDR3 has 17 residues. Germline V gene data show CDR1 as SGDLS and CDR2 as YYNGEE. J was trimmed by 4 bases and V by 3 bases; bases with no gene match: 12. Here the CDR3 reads CASSAPAGTGVGNTIYF. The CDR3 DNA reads TGTGCCAGCAGCGCGCCAGCCGGGACAGGTGTCGGAAACACCATATATTTT.

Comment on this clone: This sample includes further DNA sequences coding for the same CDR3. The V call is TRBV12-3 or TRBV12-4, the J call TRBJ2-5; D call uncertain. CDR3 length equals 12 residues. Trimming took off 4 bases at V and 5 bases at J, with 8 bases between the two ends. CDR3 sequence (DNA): TGTGCCAGCAGTTACTCCGGGGAGACCCAGTACTTC. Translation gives CASSYSGETQYF.

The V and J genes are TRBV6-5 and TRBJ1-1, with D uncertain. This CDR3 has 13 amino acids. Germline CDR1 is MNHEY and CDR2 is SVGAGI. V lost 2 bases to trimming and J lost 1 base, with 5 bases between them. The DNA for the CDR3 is TGTGCCAGCAGTTACCGACAGAACACTGAAGCTTTCTTT. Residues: CASSYRQNTEAFF.

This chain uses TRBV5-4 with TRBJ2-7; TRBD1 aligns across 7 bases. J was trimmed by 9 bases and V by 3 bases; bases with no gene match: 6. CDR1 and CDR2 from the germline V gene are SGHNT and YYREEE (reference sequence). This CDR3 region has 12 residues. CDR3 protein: CASSSGGQVQYF. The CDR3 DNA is TGTGCCAGCAGCTCAGGGGGTCAGGTGCAGTACTTC.

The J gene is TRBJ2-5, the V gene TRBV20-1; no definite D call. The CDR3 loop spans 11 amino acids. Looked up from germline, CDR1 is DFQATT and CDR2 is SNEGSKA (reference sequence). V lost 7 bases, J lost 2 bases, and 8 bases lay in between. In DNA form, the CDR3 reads TGCAGTGTGTTCAGGCAAGAGACCCAGTACTTC. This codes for CSVFRQETQYF.

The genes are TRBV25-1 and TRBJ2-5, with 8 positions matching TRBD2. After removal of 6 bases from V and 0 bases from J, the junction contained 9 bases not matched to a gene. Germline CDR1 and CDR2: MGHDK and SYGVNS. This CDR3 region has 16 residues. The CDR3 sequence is CASSAAAGADQETQYF. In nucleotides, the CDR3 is TGTGCCAGCAGCGCCGCAGCGGGAGCAGACCAAGAGACCCAGTACTTC.

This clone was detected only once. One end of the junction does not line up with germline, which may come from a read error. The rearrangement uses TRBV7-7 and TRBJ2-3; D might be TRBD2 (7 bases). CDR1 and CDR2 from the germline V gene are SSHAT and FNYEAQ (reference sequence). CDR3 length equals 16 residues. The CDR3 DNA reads TGTGCTAGCAGCCCACGCTGGGGGGGCGGCACAGATACGCAGTATTTT. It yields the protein CASSPRWGGGTDTQYF. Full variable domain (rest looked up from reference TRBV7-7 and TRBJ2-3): GAGVSQSPRYKVTKRGQDVTLRCDPISSHATLYWYQQALGQGPEFLTYFNYEAQPDKSGLPSDRFSAERPEGSISTLTIQRTEQRDSAMYRCASSPRWGGGTDTQYFGPGTRLTVL.

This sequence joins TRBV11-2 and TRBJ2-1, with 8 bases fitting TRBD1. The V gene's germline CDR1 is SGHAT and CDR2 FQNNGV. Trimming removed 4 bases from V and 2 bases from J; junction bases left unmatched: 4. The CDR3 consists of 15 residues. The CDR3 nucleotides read TGTGCCAGCAGCTCCGTACAGGGGGCCTACAATGAGCAGTTCTTC. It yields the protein CASSSVQGAYNEQFF.

The CDR3: CASSGRPGANVLTF. CDR3 sequence (DNA): TGTGCCAGCAGTGGGAGACCTGGGGCCAACGTCCTGACTTTC. The rearrangement links TRBV2 to TRBJ2-6; D unclear. CDR3 length: 14 amino acids. The V end was cut by 4 bases, the J end by 2 bases, with 6 bases between. The germline gives CDR1 SNHLY, CDR2 FYNNEI.

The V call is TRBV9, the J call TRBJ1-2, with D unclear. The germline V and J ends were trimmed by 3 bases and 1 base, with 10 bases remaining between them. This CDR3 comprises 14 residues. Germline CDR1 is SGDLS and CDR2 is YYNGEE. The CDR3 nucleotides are TGTGCCAGCAGCGCCAACAACCTTAACTATGGCTACACCTTC. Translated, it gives CASSANNLNYGYTF.

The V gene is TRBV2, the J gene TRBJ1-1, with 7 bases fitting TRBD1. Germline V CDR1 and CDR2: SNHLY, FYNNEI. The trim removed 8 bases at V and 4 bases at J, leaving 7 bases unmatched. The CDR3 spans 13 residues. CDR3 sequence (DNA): TGTGCCAGCTCCAAAGGGGGCGGCACTGAAGCTTTCTTT. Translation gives CASSKGGGTEAFF.

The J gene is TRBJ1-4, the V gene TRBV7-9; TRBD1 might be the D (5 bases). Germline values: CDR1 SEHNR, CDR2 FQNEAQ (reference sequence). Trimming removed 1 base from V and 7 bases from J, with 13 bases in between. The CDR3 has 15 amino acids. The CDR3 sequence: CASSLDGGAGEKLFF. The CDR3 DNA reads TGTGCCAGCAGCTTAGACGGAGGGGCAGGTGAAAAACTGTTTTTT.

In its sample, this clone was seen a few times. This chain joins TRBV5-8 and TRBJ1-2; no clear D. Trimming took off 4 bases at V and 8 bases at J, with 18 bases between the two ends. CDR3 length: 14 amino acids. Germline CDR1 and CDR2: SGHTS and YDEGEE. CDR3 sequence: CASSPRDSHNGYTF. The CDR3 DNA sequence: TGTGCCAGCAGCCCGAGGGATTCCCATAACGGCTACACCTTC.

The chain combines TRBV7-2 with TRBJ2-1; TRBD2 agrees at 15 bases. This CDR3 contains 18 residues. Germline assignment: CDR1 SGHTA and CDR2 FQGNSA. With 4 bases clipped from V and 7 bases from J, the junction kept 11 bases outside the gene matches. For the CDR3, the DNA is TGTGCCAGCAGCTCGAGGACTAGCGGGAGGGCCCTGGGTAATGAGCAGTTCTTC. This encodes CASSSRTSGRALGNEQFF.

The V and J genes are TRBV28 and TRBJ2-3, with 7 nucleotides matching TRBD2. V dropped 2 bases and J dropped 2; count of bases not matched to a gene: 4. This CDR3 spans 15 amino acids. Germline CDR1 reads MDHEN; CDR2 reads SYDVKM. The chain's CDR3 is CASSLQAGTTDTQYF. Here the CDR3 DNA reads TGTGCCAGCAGTTTACAAGCGGGGACCACAGATACGCAGTATTTT.

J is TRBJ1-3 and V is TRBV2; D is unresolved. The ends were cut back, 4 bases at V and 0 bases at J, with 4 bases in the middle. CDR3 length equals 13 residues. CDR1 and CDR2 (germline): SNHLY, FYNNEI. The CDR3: CASSGDSGNTIYF. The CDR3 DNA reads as TGTGCCAGCAGTGGAGACTCTGGAAACACCATATATTTT.

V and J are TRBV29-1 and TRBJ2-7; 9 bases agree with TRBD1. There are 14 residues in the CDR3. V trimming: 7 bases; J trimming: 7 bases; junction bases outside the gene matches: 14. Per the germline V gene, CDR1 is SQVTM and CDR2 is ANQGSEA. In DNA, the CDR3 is TGCAGCGCCCAGGAGGGGACAGGGCCCGGGGAGCAGTACTTC. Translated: CSAQEGTGPGEQYF.

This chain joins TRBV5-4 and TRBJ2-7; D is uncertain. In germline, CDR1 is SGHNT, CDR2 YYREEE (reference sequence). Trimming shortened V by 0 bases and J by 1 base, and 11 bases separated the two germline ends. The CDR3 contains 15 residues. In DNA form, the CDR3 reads TGTGCCAGCAGCTTGGTAGATGGTAGTTCCTACGAGCAGTACTTC. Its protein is CASSLVDGSSYEQYF.